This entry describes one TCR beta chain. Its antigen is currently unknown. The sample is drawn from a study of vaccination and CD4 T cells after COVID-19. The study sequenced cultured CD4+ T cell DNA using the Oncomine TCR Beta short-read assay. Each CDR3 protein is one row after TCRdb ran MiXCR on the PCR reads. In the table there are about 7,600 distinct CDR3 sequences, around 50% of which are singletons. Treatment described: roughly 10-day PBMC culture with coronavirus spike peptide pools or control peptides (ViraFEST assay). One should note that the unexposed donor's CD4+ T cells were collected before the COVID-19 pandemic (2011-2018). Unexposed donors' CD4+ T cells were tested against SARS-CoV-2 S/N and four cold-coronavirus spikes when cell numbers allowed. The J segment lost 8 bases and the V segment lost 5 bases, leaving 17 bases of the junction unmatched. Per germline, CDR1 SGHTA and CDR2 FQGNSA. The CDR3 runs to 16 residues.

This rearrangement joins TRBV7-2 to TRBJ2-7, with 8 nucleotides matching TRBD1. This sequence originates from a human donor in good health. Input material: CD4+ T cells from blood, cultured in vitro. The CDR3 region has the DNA TGTGCCAGCAGCAACTTCGGGGACAGGCCGGGCGACCAGCAGTACTTC. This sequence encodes CASSNFGDRPGDQQYF. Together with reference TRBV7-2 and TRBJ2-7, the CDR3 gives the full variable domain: GAGVSQSPSNKVTEKGKDVELRCDPISGHTALYWYRQSLGQGLEFLIYFQGNSAPDKSGLPSDRFSAERTGGSVSTLTIQRTQQEDSAVYLCASSNFGDRPGDQQYFGPGTRLTVT.